The 17 T cell receptor beta chains listed next were all sequenced from one sample in a study of blood T cell repertoires in COVID-19. Measured with immunoSEQ multiplex PCR; TCRdb has only the in-frame clones, and not every one. The repertoire holds some 290,000 clones, with about 85% as singletons. The material sequenced was peripheral blood. These receptors came from a man between 18 and 35 years old with active or convalescent COVID-19.

The chain recombines TRBV6-5 with TRBJ1-1; perhaps TRBD1 as D (5 bases). Germline V lookup: CDR1 MNHEY, CDR2 SVGAGI. CDR3 size: 15 residues. The ends were cut back, 7 bases at V and 6 bases at J, with 21 bases in the middle. The CDR3 DNA follows: TGTGCCAGCACAAGAGGGGCAGGTGGGGAGGCTGAAGCTTTCTTT. Translating it yields CASTRGAGGEAEAFF.

The genes are TRBV12-3 or TRBV12-4 and TRBJ2-7; no firm D call. The ends were cut back, 3 bases at V and 2 bases at J, with 8 bases in the middle. The CDR3 is 13 residues long. The CDR3 nucleotides read TGTGCCAGCAGTTTGGATGACACCTACGAGCAGTACTTC. Amino acids: CASSLDDTYEQYF.

The V and J genes are TRBV7-8 and TRBJ2-2, with 11 bases matching TRBD2. Trimming removed 8 bases from V and 4 bases from J; junction bases left unmatched: 18. In germline, CDR1 is SGHVS, CDR2 FQNEAQ. The CDR3 is 19 amino acids. In DNA form, the CDR3 reads TGTGCCAGCTCGGGTTGGACAGATCGACTAGCGGGACCCACCGGGGAGCTGTTTTTT. It specifies CASSGWTDRLAGPTGELFF.

This clone showed up just once. V gene TRBV30 combines with J gene TRBJ2-1, with 9 bases matching TRBD2. This CDR3 region has 14 residues. The V segment lost 2 bases and the J segment 9 bases; nucleotides outside the gene matches: 8. The germline gives CDR1 GTSNPN, CDR2 SVGIG (reference sequence). The CDR3 reads CAWSREREEVEQFF. The CDR3 DNA sequence: TGTGCCTGGAGTCGGGAGCGGGAGGAGGTTGAGCAGTTCTTC.

V usage is TRBV9 and J usage is TRBJ2-7, with D possibly TRBD2 on 6 matching bases. The V gene lost 2 bases and the J gene lost 4 bases, with 19 bases spanning the gap. The CDR3 covers 16 residues. Germline CDR1 and CDR2: SGDLS and YYNGEE. The CDR3 coding sequence is TGTGCCAGCAGCGTTGGATTAGCGGAACATTATTACGAGCAGTACTTC. This encodes CASSVGLAEHYYEQYF.

The chain links TRBV10-2 to TRBJ1-2; D possibly corresponds to TRBD1 (5 bases). In germline, CDR1 is WSHSY, CDR2 SAAADI. CDR3 length: 12 residues. V shed 9 bases and J shed 4 bases, with 12 bases lying between them. The CDR3 region is CASTDRFYGYTF. The CDR3 DNA sequence: TGCGCCAGTACAGACAGATTCTATGGCTACACCTTC.

This chain connects TRBV18 to TRBJ1-5, with D uncertain. The CDR3 runs 15 residues. Trimming took off 8 bases at V and 0 bases at J, with 14 bases between the two ends. The germline V gene encodes CDR1 KGHSH and CDR2 LQKENI. In DNA form, the CDR3 reads TGTGCCAGCGCCCCCAGTCACCTTAGCAATCAGCCCCAGCATTTT. This sequence encodes CASAPSHLSNQPQHF.

The CDR3 nucleotides read TGTGCCAGCAGTCCAAGCTCAGAGACCCAGTACTTC. It specifies CASSPSSETQYF. The chain employs TRBV28 and TRBJ2-5; D unclear. The CDR3 totals 12 residues. The germline CDR1 and CDR2 sequences are MDHEN and SYDVKM. The V end lost 5 bases, the J end lost 4 bases, and 8 bases lay between the germline ends.

This chain joins TRBV6-2 or TRBV6-3 and TRBJ1-5; unclear D gene. This CDR3 is built from 15 residues. Between the trimmed V and J ends, which lost 5 bases and 6 bases, there was a span of 17 bases. Germline V gene lookup returns CDR1 MNHEY and CDR2 SVGEGT. The CDR3 loop is CASSRPPAEGQPQHF. CDR3 in DNA: TGTGCCAGCAGTCGGCCGCCCGCGGAGGGTCAGCCCCAGCATTTT.

The chain recombines TRBV19 with TRBJ1-5; D is possibly TRBD1 (6 bases). The CDR3 is 12 residues long. Per germline, CDR1 LNHDA and CDR2 SQIVND (reference sequence). V was cut by 7 bases and J by 5 bases, with 9 bases left in between. CDR3 sequence: CASKDSYQPQHF. The CDR3 DNA reads TGTGCCAGTAAGGACAGCTATCAGCCCCAGCATTTT.

The chain is built from TRBV2 and TRBJ1-4; TRBD1 might be the D (6 bases). This CDR3 has 14 residues. The V end was cut by 2 bases, the J end by 7 bases, with 11 bases between. Germline lookup yields CDR1 SNHLY and CDR2 FYNNEI. The CDR3 DNA is TGTGCCAGCAGTGAAACACGAGGGGGTGAAAAACTGTTTTTT. Translation: CASSETRGGEKLFF.

V usage is TRBV29-1 and J usage is TRBJ1-5, with D possibly matching TRBD1 (5 bases). Between the trimmed V and J ends, which lost 4 bases and 0 bases, there was a span of 10 bases. CDR1 SQVTM and CDR2 ANQGSEA come from the germline V gene. The CDR3 covers 14 residues. The CDR3 protein is CSVAAGYSNQPQHF. The CDR3 DNA reads as TGCAGCGTTGCGGCAGGGTATAGCAATCAGCCCCAGCATTTT.

The V gene is TRBV11-2, the J gene TRBJ2-1; no clear D gene. V was clipped by 1 base and J by 7 bases, with 8 bases between them. Germline lookup yields CDR1 SGHAT and CDR2 FQNNGV. The CDR3 length is 13 residues. In DNA form, the CDR3 reads TGTGCCAGCAGCTTAGTTCCCCCGAATGAGCAGTTCTTC. The encoded protein is CASSLVPPNEQFF.

The rearrangement uses TRBV25-1 and TRBJ2-5; TRBD1 agrees at 7 bases. Per germline, CDR1 MGHDK and CDR2 SYGVNS. The CDR3 sequence is 15 residues long. V dropped 6 bases and J dropped 3; count of bases not matched to a gene: 10. CDR3 nucleotide sequence: TGTGCCAGCAGCCCGAAGGGGGCGCATGAAGAGACCCAGTACTTC. Protein product: CASSPKGAHEETQYF.

This rearrangement joins TRBV7-3 to TRBJ2-6; D is ambiguous. Trimming shortened V by 3 bases and J by 4 bases, and 4 bases separated the two germline ends. In germline, CDR1 is SGHTA, CDR2 FQGTGA. The CDR3 spans 13 residues. The chain's CDR3 is CASSFTGANVLTF. The CDR3 bases are TGTGCCAGCAGCTTCACAGGGGCCAACGTCCTGACTTTC.

This sequence joins TRBV6-1 and TRBJ1-1; maybe TRBD1 (5 bases). This CDR3 region has 13 residues. Germline CDR1 reads MNHNS; CDR2 reads SASEGT. V lost 3 bases to trimming and J lost 2 bases, with 7 bases between them. This chain's CDR3 is CASSDRENTEAFF. CDR3 in DNA: TGTGCCAGCAGTGACAGGGAAAACACTGAAGCTTTCTTT.

J is TRBJ2-6 and V is TRBV5-1; 9 bases line up with TRBD1. The germline V gene has CDR1 SGHRS and CDR2 YFSETQ. The J segment lost 4 bases and the V segment lost 3 bases, leaving 11 bases of the junction unmatched. CDR3 size: 18 residues. CDR3 sequence reads: CASSSLPGQGTGANVLTF. As DNA, the CDR3 is TGCGCCAGCAGCTCCCTCCCCGGACAGGGGACGGGGGCCAACGTCCTGACTTTC.